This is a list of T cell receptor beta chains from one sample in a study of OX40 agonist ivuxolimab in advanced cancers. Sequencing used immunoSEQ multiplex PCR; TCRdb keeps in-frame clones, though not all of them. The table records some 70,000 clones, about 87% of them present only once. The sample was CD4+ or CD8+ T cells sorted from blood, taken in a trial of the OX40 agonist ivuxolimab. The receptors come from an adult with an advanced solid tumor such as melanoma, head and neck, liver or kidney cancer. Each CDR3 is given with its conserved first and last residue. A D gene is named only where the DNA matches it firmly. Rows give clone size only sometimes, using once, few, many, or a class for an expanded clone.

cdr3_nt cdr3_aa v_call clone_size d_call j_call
TGTGCCAGCAGCTTAGGGGTCTATCAGCCCCAGCATTTT CASSLGVYQPQHF TRBV7-9 once - TRBJ1-5
TGTGCCAGTAATCCCAGAGGCACAGATACGCAGTATTTT CASNPRGTDTQYF TRBV19 - - TRBJ2-3
TGTGCCAGCAGTGTAGGATCCAAGGAGACCCAGTACTTC CASSVGSKETQYF TRBV2 - - TRBJ2-5
TGTGCCAGCAGTTTAAGGGGGGCGGCTTATAGCAATCAGCCCCAGCATTTT CASSLRGAAYSNQPQHF TRBV28 - - TRBJ1-5
TGTGCCAGCAGTCTTTTAGTCTACGAGCAGTACTTC CASSLLVYEQYF TRBV28 - - TRBJ2-7
TGCGCCAGCAGCTTTTCACCGAGAGAAGAAGCTTTCTTT CASSFSPREEAFF TRBV5-1 few - TRBJ1-1
TGTGCCAGCATTACCCCAGGTTCGTACACTGAAGCTTTCTTT CASITPGSYTEAFF TRBV28 once - TRBJ1-1
TGTGCCAGCTCGGTTGGCGACGGAAACAATGAGCAGTTCTTC CASSVGDGNNEQFF TRBV2 - - TRBJ2-1
TGTGCCAGCAGCTTGATGGACAGAGAGACCCAGTACTTC CASSLMDRETQYF TRBV5-4 - - TRBJ2-5
TGCGCCAGCAGCTTCAGCGGGAGTGAAGAGACCCAGTACTTC CASSFSGSEETQYF TRBV5-1 - TRBD2 TRBJ2-5
TGTGCCAGCCGGGGGAAGAACAGGATCAGCTATGGCTACACCTTC CASRGKNRISYGYTF TRBV28 few - TRBJ1-2
TGTGCCAGCAGTTTAGCCGGGAGCTATAACATTCAGTACTTC CASSLAGSYNIQYF TRBV28 once - TRBJ2-4
TGCAGCGTCCGACAGGGTGCTGGTACAGATACGCAGTATTTT CSVRQGAGTDTQYF TRBV29-1 - TRBD1 TRBJ2-3
TGTGCCAGCAGTTTAGAAGCGGGTCCTCAAGAGACCCAGTACTTC CASSLEAGPQETQYF TRBV28 - - TRBJ2-5
TGTGCCAGCAGCTTAGAAACAGGGGTTTCCTACAATGAGCAGTTCTTC CASSLETGVSYNEQFF TRBV11-3 - TRBD1 TRBJ2-1
TGTGCCAGCTCACCAAGCGAGACGACGCTCACAGATACGCAGTATTTT CASSPSETTLTDTQYF TRBV18 - - TRBJ2-3
TGTGCCAGCAAGGGGACAGACACTGAAGCTTTCTTT CASKGTDTEAFF TRBV2 once TRBD1 TRBJ1-1
TGTGCCAGCAGTGAATTCCGGGACAGCTCTGGAAACACCATATATTTT CASSEFRDSSGNTIYF TRBV28 - TRBD1 TRBJ1-3
TGTGCCAGCAGCTTAGGGGCTAGCCAACGCGAGCAGTACTTC CASSLGASQREQYF TRBV7-6 - - TRBJ2-7
TGTGCCAGCAGCCATTCCTTCTCCCCCCTCGAGCAGTACTTC CASSHSFSPLEQYF TRBV7-9 few - TRBJ2-7
TGCGCCAGCAGCTTGGAAATGACAGGGGCCTACACCTTC CASSLEMTGAYTF TRBV5-1 - TRBD1 TRBJ1-2
TGTGCCATCAGTGACAGGGGTTACAGTCAGCCCCAGCATTTT CAISDRGYSQPQHF TRBV10-3 few - TRBJ1-5
TGTGCCAGCAGCTTCCGATTGTCAGGCTCTGGGGCCAACGTCCTGACTTTC CASSFRLSGSGANVLTF TRBV5-5 - - TRBJ2-6
TGTGCCAGCAGCGTCATGAGGGGGCGGCGAGCTAACTATGGCTACACCTTC CASSVMRGRRANYGYTF TRBV7-8 - TRBD1 TRBJ1-2
TGTGCCAGCAGCGAGACTAGCGCCACAGATACGCAGTATTTT CASSETSATDTQYF TRBV7-6 - TRBD2 TRBJ2-3
TGTGCCAGCAGCCCCCCACCCCGACTAGCGGGGGACAATGAGCAGTTCTTC CASSPPPRLAGDNEQFF TRBV4-2 - TRBD2 TRBJ2-1
TGTGCCAGCAGTTTATCGACGGGAGGGCCCTACGAGCAGTACTTC CASSLSTGGPYEQYF TRBV28 - TRBD2 TRBJ2-7
TGTGCCAGCAGCTCAGCCCTAGCGGGAGGTTTTGAGCAGTACTTC CASSSALAGGFEQYF TRBV7-2 - TRBD2 TRBJ2-7
TGTGCCAGCAGCTCGACGGACAGGGGTTTTGTGACAGATACGCAGTATTTT CASSSTDRGFVTDTQYF TRBV5-6 - TRBD1 TRBJ2-3
TGTGCCAGCAGCTTTGCGCTGGGGGAGACCCAGTACTTC CASSFALGETQYF TRBV7-2 - - TRBJ2-5
TGTGCCAGTTCCCCTACAGTGGCAACTAATGAAAAACTGTTTTTT CASSPTVATNEKLFF TRBV19 - - TRBJ1-4
TGTGCCCCGGGGGGGAATCAGCCCCAGCATTTT CAPGGNQPQHF TRBV11-3 - - TRBJ1-5
TGTGCCAGCTCACCAGTGGAGCAAGAGACCCAGTACTTC CASSPVEQETQYF TRBV18 - - TRBJ2-5
TGTGCCAGTAGTATAGGGCCGGGGGCGCGGAATCAGCCCCAGCATTTT CASSIGPGARNQPQHF TRBV19 - - TRBJ1-5
TGTGCCAGCAGTTACCGCGGGGATAATTCACCCCTCCACTTT CASSYRGDNSPLHF TRBV6-6 once - TRBJ1-6
TGTGCCATCAGTGAGGGCGGGGGGGCCGCAGATACGCAGTATTTT CAISEGGGAADTQYF TRBV10-3 - TRBD2 TRBJ2-3
TGTGCCAGCAGTACACAGGGGGTCTACTACGAGCAGTACTTC CASSTQGVYYEQYF TRBV28 - TRBD1 TRBJ2-7
TGTGCCAGCTCACCCCGGGACAATTGGGACACTGAAGCTTTCTTT CASSPRDNWDTEAFF TRBV18 - - TRBJ1-1
TGTGCCAGCAGTGTTGGCCCCTCCTACGAGCAGTACTTC CASSVGPSYEQYF TRBV6-1 - - TRBJ2-7
TGTGCCATCAGTGAGTCCCGGGAGGTTATAGATACGCAGTATTTT CAISESREVIDTQYF TRBV10-3 - TRBD2 TRBJ2-3
TGTGCCAGCAGCTTTCTCGATGGTGGTGAGCAGTTCTTC CASSFLDGGEQFF TRBV7-9 - - TRBJ2-1
TGCGCCAGCAGCTTGGTCCCGGCATCGGATGAGCAGTTCTTC CASSLVPASDEQFF TRBV5-1 few - TRBJ2-1
TGTGCCAGCAGCTTCGGACTAGCGCAAAACATTCAGTACTTC CASSFGLAQNIQYF TRBV7-2 - TRBD2 TRBJ2-4
TGTGCCAGCAGTTTGGGGTCAGGGGCCGGAGCTCAGCCCCAGCATTTT CASSLGSGAGAQPQHF TRBV28 - - TRBJ1-5
TGTGCCAGCAGTTTAGGGGCAGGGAGATATTATGGCTACACCTTC CASSLGAGRYYGYTF TRBV28 - - TRBJ1-2